These 24 T cell receptor beta chains came from one sample sequenced in a study of shared clonotypes between healthy human individuals. Clones were read by immunoSEQ multiplex PCR, and TCRdb kept only the in-frame ones, dropping some. This sample yields millions of clones, of which roughly 92% are seen a single time; roughly 0.15% belongs to the top ten. Sequenced: naive CD4+ T cells sorted from blood. Subset here: CD45RA+ positively selected. The receptors were sampled from a man in his late teens or twenties in good health.

Details on this clone: Other nucleotide sequences in the sample specify the same CDR3. The rearrangement links TRBV5-1 to TRBJ1-2; maybe TRBD1 (5 bases). The CDR3 totals 12 residues. Germline-derived CDR1 and CDR2 are SGHRS and YFSETQ. V dropped 5 bases and J dropped 3 bases, with 8 bases sitting between them. In nucleotides, the CDR3 is TGCGCCAGCAGTTGGGGGGACTATGGCTACACCTTC. This codes for CASSWGDYGYTF.

The chain has TRBV30 and TRBJ2-5; possible D gene TRBD2, 6 bases. V lost 1 base, J lost 5 bases, and 14 bases lay in between. Germline CDR1 is GTSNPN and CDR2 is SVGIG (reference sequence). The CDR3 has 14 amino acids. The CDR3 sequence: CAWSDGGIAETQYF. Written as DNA, the CDR3 is TGTGCCTGGAGTGATGGAGGGATCGCGGAGACCCAGTACTTC.

This clone was detected only once. The genes are TRBV6-6 and TRBJ1-5; no clear D gene. Between the trimmed V and J ends, which lost 6 bases and 2 bases, there was a span of 11 bases. This CDR3 comprises 14 residues. The germline CDR1 and CDR2 sequences are MNHNY and SVGAGI (reference sequence). The CDR3 region is CASSFDGGNQPQHF. CDR3 sequence (DNA): TGTGCCAGCAGCTTCGACGGGGGCAATCAGCCCCAGCATTTT.

This chain joins TRBV5-8 and TRBJ2-5; D may correspond to TRBD1 or TRBD2 (6 bases each). V was shortened by 3 bases and J by 3 bases, with 12 bases between the two germline ends. The CDR3 is made up of 14 amino acids. CDR1 SGHTS and CDR2 YDEGEE come from the germline V gene. The CDR3 nucleotides read TGTGCCAGCAGCTCCCGGGGGCCTGAAGAGACCCAGTACTTC. Its protein is CASSSRGPEETQYF.

The chain has TRBV6-6 and TRBJ2-5; D is perhaps TRBD1 or TRBD2 (5 bases each). Trimming removed 11 bases at V and 5 bases at J, with 18 bases between. Germline V lookup: CDR1 MNHNY, CDR2 SVGAGI (reference sequence). This CDR3 is built from 13 residues. CDR3 sequence (DNA): TGTGCCGGCCGGGTCCCCGGGACGGAGACCCAGTACTTC. Protein product: CAGRVPGTETQYF.

The chain is built from TRBV2 and TRBJ1-1; D is unclear. V was trimmed by 2 bases and J by 1 base, leaving 11 bases between them. Germline values: CDR1 SNHLY, CDR2 FYNNEI. This CDR3 region has 15 residues. The CDR3 sequence is CASSERGGTNTEAFF. The CDR3 DNA sequence: TGTGCCAGCAGTGAACGAGGCGGTACGAACACTGAAGCTTTCTTT.

The DNA for the CDR3 is TGTGCCAGCAGCGTAGCCCCCCCCGGACTAGCGGGGGGACACAATGAGCAGTTCTTC. This sequence encodes CASSVAPPGLAGGHNEQFF. V gene TRBV9 combines with J gene TRBJ2-1; 14 bases agree with TRBD2. The CDR3 sequence is 19 residues long. J was trimmed by 5 bases and V by 0 bases; bases with no gene match: 10. Germline V lookup: CDR1 SGDLS, CDR2 YYNGEE.

Regarding this clone: The sample holds other DNA sequences that translate to the same CDR3. The chain recombines TRBV28 with TRBJ2-7; no firm D call. Germline CDR1 reads MDHEN; CDR2 reads SYDVKM. CDR3 length: 11 residues. V gave up 5 bases and J gave up 0 bases, with 2 bases separating them. The CDR3: CASSTSYEQYF. CDR3 nucleotides: TGTGCCAGCAGTACCTCCTACGAGCAGTACTTC.

The chain carries TRBV30 and TRBJ2-7; no firm D call. The CDR3 length is 13 residues. The V end lost 5 bases, the J end lost 7 bases, and 18 bases lay between the germline ends. Germline V gene sequence: CDR1 GTSNPN, CDR2 SVGIG (reference sequence). CDR3 amino acids: CAWVSDYHVEQYF. CDR3 bases: TGTGCCTGGGTCAGCGATTACCACGTGGAGCAGTACTTC.

This clone was picked up a small number of times. The chain combines TRBV30 with TRBJ2-1; D remains ambiguous. Germline assignment: CDR1 GTSNPN and CDR2 SVGIG (reference sequence). This CDR3 contains 11 residues. The V end lost 1 base, the J end lost 8 bases, and 6 bases lay between the germline ends. CDR3 sequence reads: CAWSDLHEQFF. The CDR3 nucleotides are TGTGCCTGGAGTGACCTACATGAGCAGTTCTTC.

On this clone: The sample contains more than one DNA sequence encoding this CDR3. This rearrangement joins TRBV25-1 to TRBJ2-2; D is undetermined. The CDR3 length is 14 residues. V dropped 5 bases and J dropped 0 bases, with 7 bases sitting between them. CDR1 and CDR2 (germline): MGHDK, SYGVNS. As DNA, the CDR3 is TGTGCCAGCAGTCCGCGGACGAACACCGGGGAGCTGTTTTTT. It specifies CASSPRTNTGELFF.

The chain carries TRBV6-1 and TRBJ2-6, with D perhaps matching TRBD2 (5 bases). This CDR3 is built from 15 residues. V was pared by 3 bases and J by 4 bases, with 10 bases between. Germline V gene data show CDR1 as MNHNS and CDR2 as SASEGT. This CDR3 reads CASSEPGVGANVLTF. The CDR3 bases are TGTGCCAGCAGTGAGCCCGGGGTCGGGGCCAACGTCCTGACTTTC.

The chain has TRBV29-1 and TRBJ2-7, with 9 bases matching TRBD1. This CDR3 has 13 residues. Trimming at V came to 6 bases and at J to 6 bases, leaving 9 bases not matched to a gene. Germline V gene lookup returns CDR1 SQVTM and CDR2 ANQGSEA. The DNA for the CDR3 is TGCAGCGTGTTGGGACAGGGAAAGGGCGAGCAGTACTTC. Translation: CSVLGQGKGEQYF.

The chain is built from TRBV5-1 and TRBJ2-1; TRBD2 agrees at 8 bases. The trim removed 4 bases at V and 4 bases at J, leaving 7 bases unmatched. The CDR3 runs to 15 residues. Germline V CDR1 and CDR2: SGHRS, YFSETQ. CDR3: CASSLTAGGYNEQFF. For the CDR3, the DNA is TGCGCCAGCAGCCTTACGGCGGGGGGATACAATGAGCAGTTCTTC.

The gene calls are TRBV7-2 and TRBJ2-5; TRBD2 agrees at 8 bases. The V gene's germline CDR1 is SGHTA and CDR2 FQGNSA. V was pared by 2 bases and J by 4 bases, with 3 bases of the junction left unmatched. The CDR3 length is 14 residues. DNA for the CDR3: TGTGCCAGCAGCTTACCCCTAGCGGGAGAGACCCAGTACTTC. Amino acids: CASSLPLAGETQYF.

A note on this clone: Additional DNA sequences in this sample encode the identical CDR3. V gene TRBV5-1 combines with J gene TRBJ2-7, with D possibly being TRBD1 (6 bases). This CDR3 has 13 amino acids. Germline CDR1 is SGHRS and CDR2 is YFSETQ. V lost 4 bases, J lost 2 bases, and 10 bases lay in between. CDR3 sequence reads: CASSGGQPYEQYF. The CDR3, as DNA: TGCGCCAGCAGCGGCGGACAGCCCTACGAGCAGTACTTC.

On this clone itself: Other DNA sequences in this specimen translate into the identical CDR3. This chain connects TRBV5-1 to TRBJ2-7; D unresolved. With 0 bases removed from V and 3 bases from J, the gap between germline ends came to 10 bases. This CDR3 has 14 amino acids. Germline V lookup: CDR1 SGHRS, CDR2 YFSETQ. The CDR3 protein is CASSLVGRDYEQYF. Here the CDR3 DNA reads TGCGCCAGCAGCTTGGTGGGTAGGGACTACGAGCAGTACTTC.

CDR3 nucleotides: TGTGCCAGTAGCCAGAGAAGTTACGGAAACACCATATATTTT. It yields the protein CASSQRSYGNTIYF. V usage is TRBV19 and J usage is TRBJ1-3; D ambiguous. Trimming removed 6 bases from V and 4 bases from J, with 13 bases in between. Germline CDR1 and CDR2: LNHDA and SQIVND (reference sequence). The CDR3 covers 14 residues.

This chain connects TRBV6-5 to TRBJ1-2, with TRBD1 matching 10 bases. V shed 7 bases, J shed 3 bases, and the junction held 5 bases outside the gene matches. The CDR3 consists of 14 residues. Germline V gene sequence: CDR1 MNHEY, CDR2 SVGAGI. DNA for the CDR3: TGTGCCAGCATTGGACAGGGGGGAGACTATGGCTACACCTTC. It is translated as CASIGQGGDYGYTF.

The V gene is TRBV2, the J gene TRBJ2-2; D ambiguous. Germline CDR1 SNHLY, CDR2 FYNNEI. V lost 2 bases and J 10 bases, leaving 5 bases between the germline ends. The CDR3 extends over 11 amino acids. The CDR3 spells CASSEQAELFF. DNA of the CDR3: TGTGCCAGCAGTGAACAGGCGGAGCTGTTTTTT.

The V and J genes are TRBV30 and TRBJ1-6, with 9 bases lining up with TRBD1. V shed 6 bases, J shed 10 bases, and the junction held 7 bases outside the gene matches. This CDR3 comprises 13 residues. Germline V CDR1 and CDR2: GTSNPN, SVGIG (reference sequence). The CDR3 spells CACEDRGRSPLHF. As DNA, the CDR3 is TGTGCCTGCGAGGACAGGGGACGGTCACCCCTCCACTTT.

V is TRBV7-2 and J is TRBJ2-1; D uncertain. Germline lookup yields CDR1 SGHTA and CDR2 FQGNSA. The V end was cut by 3 bases, the J end by 0 bases, with 6 bases between. CDR3 length: 14 amino acids. This chain's CDR3 is CASSLPSSYNEQFF. DNA for the CDR3: TGTGCCAGCAGCTTGCCATCCTCCTACAATGAGCAGTTCTTC.

This chain joins TRBV30 and TRBJ2-5; D possibly matches TRBD1 or TRBD2 (5 bases each). The CDR3 has 14 residues. Germline V lookup: CDR1 GTSNPN, CDR2 SVGIG (reference sequence). V was cut by 2 bases and J by 9 bases, with 19 bases left in between. CDR3 sequence reads: CAWSLGPFSAAQYF. The CDR3 DNA is TGTGCCTGGAGTTTGGGACCCTTTTCAGCGGCCCAGTACTTC.

V usage is TRBV27 and J usage is TRBJ1-6, with D perhaps TRBD1 (6 bases). This CDR3 region has 14 residues. V was shortened by 2 bases and J by 7 bases, with 9 bases between the two germline ends. Looked up from germline, CDR1 is MNHEY and CDR2 is SMNVEV (reference sequence). DNA for the CDR3: TGTGCCAGCAGTTTAAACAGGGAGAATTCACCCCTCCACTTT. Its translation: CASSLNRENSPLHF.